This note documents a single T cell receptor (beta chain) sequence. Random hexamers served to reverse transcribe roughly 0.45 to 1 ug RNA. Amplification of TCR beta CDR3 across 54 Vbeta and 13 Jbeta was performed with immunoSEQ multiplex PCR. Each CDR3 protein is one row after TCRdb ran MiXCR on the immunoSEQ multiplex PCR reads. The sample consists of more than 130,000 distinct CDR3 sequences, about 94% of them appearing once. These data are taken from a study of CD8 T cells in Susac syndrome. The CDR3 runs 15 residues. With 2 bases removed from V and 5 bases from J, the gap between germline ends came to 15 bases. The healthy controls were matched to patients by age and sex. Negative magnetic isolation gave CD8+ and CD4+ cells; FACS enriched CD8+ TEMRA.

Material for sequencing was CD8+ T cells from PBMCs. The gene calls are TRBV12-3 or TRBV12-4 and TRBJ2-5, with unresolved D. The clonotype was recovered from a human donor in good health. CDR3 nucleotide sequence: TGTGCCAGCAGTTTAATTGGCCTCTTTTGGGAGACCCAGTACTTC. Translation gives CASSLIGLFWETQYF.